These 9 T cell receptor beta chains were sequenced from one sample in a study of cytomegalovirus exposure and HLA in healthy donors. Produced via immunoSEQ multiplex PCR; TCRdb's table is partial and in-frame only. Of 250,000 or so clones in the sample, roughly 90% were seen once. Sequencing was carried out using PBMCs. These receptors came from a man younger than 35 in good health and CMV-seropositive.

The chain's CDR3 is CASSMDPAYNEQFF. In nucleotides, the CDR3 is TGTGCCAGTAGTATGGACCCCGCCTACAATGAGCAGTTCTTC. This chain links TRBV19 with TRBJ2-1, with D uncertain. Germline V gene data show CDR1 as LNHDA and CDR2 as SQIVND (reference sequence). Trimming took off 3 bases at V and 2 bases at J, with 8 bases between the two ends. The CDR3 is made up of 14 amino acids.

The J gene is TRBJ2-5, the V gene TRBV30; possible D gene TRBD1, 7 bases. This CDR3 is built from 14 residues. Trimming pared 3 bases from V and 2 bases from J, leaving 13 bases between. CDR1 GTSNPN and CDR2 SVGIG come from the germline V gene (reference sequence). The CDR3 spells CAWRQGGRQETQYF. CDR3 bases: TGTGCCTGGAGGCAGGGGGGTCGACAAGAGACCCAGTACTTC.

The gene calls are TRBV28 and TRBJ2-1; 8 nucleotides align to TRBD1. The CDR3 runs 15 residues. CDR1 MDHEN and CDR2 SYDVKM come from the germline V gene. Trimming at V came to 3 bases and at J to 8 bases, leaving 9 bases not matched to a gene. CDR3 coding DNA: TGTGCCAGCAGTTTTACAGCGACAGGGGACGATGAGCAGTTCTTC. Protein: CASSFTATGDDEQFF.

The V call is TRBV30, the J call TRBJ2-2; D may correspond to TRBD1 or TRBD2 (5 bases each). The CDR3 contains 14 residues. Germline V gene lookup returns CDR1 GTSNPN and CDR2 SVGIG (reference sequence). Trimming took 2 bases from V and 7 from J, leaving 14 bases between them. The CDR3 protein is CAWSFRGRGGELFF. The CDR3 DNA follows: TGTGCCTGGAGTTTTCGGGGACGAGGCGGGGAGCTGTTTTTT.

Points on this clone: One end of the junction is discordant with germline, which a read error may explain. The chain has TRBV7-9 and TRBJ2-7; D is unclear. Per germline, CDR1 SEHNR and CDR2 FQNEAQ (reference sequence). The CDR3 covers 13 residues. Written as DNA, the CDR3 is TGTGCCAGCAGCTTAGAGGCCTCCCACGAGCAGTACTTC. Translating it yields CASSLEASHEQYF.

The J gene is TRBJ1-4, the V gene TRBV5-6, with 9 bases matching TRBD1. The V gene end was trimmed by 6 bases and the J gene end by 8 bases; junction bases not matched to a gene: 11. This CDR3 has 15 amino acids. Germline assignment: CDR1 SGHDT and CDR2 YYEEEE. This CDR3 is CASNLQGAPEEKLFF. In nucleotides, the CDR3 is TGTGCCAGCAATCTACAGGGGGCTCCAGAGGAAAAACTGTTTTTT.

This clone was observed a few times. This sequence joins TRBV10-3 and TRBJ2-2; D is possibly TRBD2 (7 bases). V was trimmed by 4 bases and J by 2 bases, leaving 14 bases between them. The germline V gene has CDR1 ENHRY and CDR2 SYGVKD. This CDR3 contains 16 residues. CDR3: CAISGRGGGNTGELFF. CDR3 nucleotides: TGTGCCATCAGTGGACGGGGAGGGGGAAACACCGGGGAGCTGTTTTTT.

The chain combines TRBV18 with TRBJ1-2; D is uncertain. Trimming pared 0 bases from V and 8 bases from J, leaving 7 bases between. The germline CDR1 and CDR2 sequences are KGHSH and LQKENI. This CDR3 contains 12 residues. CDR3 in DNA: TGTGCCAGCTCACCACCCACCGGGGGCTACACCTTC. It translates to CASSPPTGGYTF.

V usage is TRBV11-1 and J usage is TRBJ2-3, with 13 nucleotides matching TRBD2. In germline, CDR1 is SGHAT, CDR2 FQDESV (reference sequence). The CDR3 length is 16 residues. After removal of 5 bases from V and 4 bases from J, the junction contained 6 bases not matched to a gene. The CDR3 DNA is TGTGCCAGCAGCCAACGGACTAGCGGGAGTCCAGATACGCAGTATTTT. This codes for CASSQRTSGSPDTQYF.